This TCR beta chain comes out of a study of cytomegalovirus exposure and HLA in healthy donors (dated 2017 in TCRdb). Looking at the study overall: According to an earlier analysis of 587 of the donors, about 179 million T cells yielded roughly 110 million unique TCR beta sequences and 276 Gb of sequence data. An early release covering over 500 HLA-typed donors comprised about 320 gigabases of sequencing data and around 85 million unique TCR sequences. The genetic ancestry cluster associated with self-reported Caucasian donors included around 76% of the approximately 410 genotyped donors. The study was designed to test whether signatures of past pathogen exposure could be identified by cataloging public T cell receptors. The study profiled the T cell repertoires of more than 500 subjects by immunosequencing and related them to cytomegalovirus serostatus. Along with the roughly 670-subject first cohort, a separate validation cohort of 120 different subjects was used. To predict cytomegalovirus infection status, the study brought together high-throughput TCR immunosequencing, statistical association of individual TCRs with disease status, and machine learning. To study patterns of TCR occurrence, a later analysis re-analyzed previously published TCR beta repertoires from 700 or so donors and added high-resolution HLA genotyping. In the later analysis, no new phenotypic data were used to find candidate immune exposures; instead, reliance was placed on TCR beta sequences and their occurrence across donors. In an earlier analysis of roughly 600 of the donors, high-throughput TCR beta sequencing was used to judge whether each TCR beta V gene segment behaved as functional or pseudogenic. Alongside the repertoire data, information on donor age, sex, ethnicity and CMV serostatus was compiled. In a later genetic analysis, genome-wide SNP genotypes for about three fifths of the 666 donors were used, and that subset was treated as a discovery cohort. Every discovery cohort repertoire had been produced on one sequencing platform. Class I and class II HLA loci were covered by the typing at four-digit resolution. The number of donors typed differed by locus, with roughly 629-640 for A, B, C, DRB1 and DQB1, over 500 for DQA1, 600 to 610 for DPA1, and approximately 470 for DPB1. Several DR-DQ haplotypes were handled as single units for association and clustering because linkage in the cohort was strong. Among a few hundred genotyped donors of the cohort, an average of around 240,000 unique TCR beta nucleotide sequences were sequenced per donor, about a sixth of them non-productive. Findings and caveats that apply to the study as a whole: Compared with equally common non-associated chains, HLA-associated TCR beta chains in a later analysis were more clonally expanded and had lower generation probabilities. Presence/absence analyses assumed roughly uniform sequencing depth across donors, an assumption that may not hold. A further reported finding was that TCR beta sequences accurately predicted the HLA-A and HLA-B alleles for most subjects in the first cohort. In an earlier analysis of some 640 of the donors, most TCR beta V segments were observed in productive rearrangements about 87% or about 30% of the time, broadly matching IMGT annotations. The classifier was reported to diagnose cytomegalovirus status with high specificity and sensitivity in both the original cohort and the validation cohort. In a later genetic analysis, fewer N-insertions in productive TCRs were reported among donors in an Asian-associated ancestry cluster than the approximately 710-donor mean. A cluster of highly shared sequence variants was judged likely to be a technical artifact of the sequencing pipeline. Because some donors lacked HLA typing at each locus, the association tests relied only on the typed subset. Linkage disequilibrium might explain the correlated functional status among segregating V segments, but an unknown experimental factor could not be excluded. In vitro tests confirmed that a few of the cytomegalovirus-associated TCR beta chains recognize cytomegalovirus antigens. Several of the top co-occurrence clusters appeared to be linked to parvovirus B19, influenza, CMV and Epstein-Barr virus, according to a later analysis. A later analysis found that TCR association rates varied across HLA loci, with DRB1 alleles showing the most associated TCRs and HLA-C alleles the fewest. The cohort was sequenced for TCR beta chains only, and without alpha or paired-chain data the features that could be detected were limited. Strong co-occurrence of HLA alleles, especially DR and DQ, made assigning TCR associations to individual alleles difficult. Seventeen rarely observed V segments, including chromosome 9 orphons, were excluded from the earlier analysis of approximately 500 of the donors because counts were too low. The study gave a list of around 170 TCR beta chains associated with cytomegalovirus. According to a later analysis, most CMV-associated TCR beta chains appeared to be HLA-restricted, and the HLA associations seemed to be driven largely by CMV exposure. The authors suggested that the approach could potentially be generalized to other disease states and immunological phenotypes. While some public TCRs were present in many individuals, most TCR sequences turned up only very rarely across donors. For the cohort, immune exposure information was limited to CMV serostatus. In a later analysis, around 17,000 TCR beta sequences were associated with specific HLA alleles at a false discovery rate of 0.05. V-gene and J-gene trimming of TCR beta chains was associated with a missense DCLRE1C variant in a later genetic analysis, and the association was replicated in an independent cohort.

About this clone itself: Its antigen remains unidentified. No much larger clonotype is one base removed from it; base qualities were not supplied.

The cohort comprised some 730 healthy bone marrow donors. Cohort members were all nominally healthy when sampled, although unrecorded immune exposures were likely present. The donor tested CMV seropositive, placing the donor among the 289 seropositive members of the cohort. Each donor provided a peripheral blood sample, and peripheral blood mononuclear cells were used for TCR beta sequencing. The Qiagen DNeasy Blood Extraction Kit was used to extract genomic DNA from the blood cell samples. The library came from the immunoSEQ multiplex PCR assay. For the multiplex PCR, a mixture combining 60 forward primers for TCR Vbeta segments and 13 reverse primers for TCR Jbeta segments was used. Amplification of the CDR3 region of rearranged TCR beta genes was performed with a multiplex PCR assay on genomic DNA. Amplified TCR beta libraries were sequenced as 87-base-pair reads on the Illumina HiSeq System. Per the authors' processing: Across the 666 repertoires, a later analysis counted tens of millions of unique TCR beta chains, roughly 11 million of which were shared by at least two donors. To remove PCR and sequencing errors, raw reads were error-corrected and collapsed into unique sequences using a nearest-neighbor algorithm that merged closely related sequences. To assign V, D and J gene segments, CDR3 sequences were aligned to IMGT reference sequences. For a sequence to be retained, a match of at least six nucleotides was required to both a V gene segment and a J gene segment. Rearrangements were called productive when the CDR3 lacked stop codons and stayed in frame with V and J; all others were non-productive. CDR3 was defined according to IMGT convention as the region running from the second conserved V-encoded cysteine to the conserved J-encoded phenylalanine. In an earlier analysis of around 640 of the donors, sequences lacking an unambiguous match to a single V gene segment were excluded. In an earlier analysis of some 590 of the donors, a V segment was called functional when productive rearrangements were above 56.7%, and segregating when the standard deviation between donors exceeded 5%. A statistical classification framework was built to diagnose cytomegalovirus status from the catalog of TCR beta chain sequences. V and J gene assignment, in a later analysis, came from comparing TCR nucleotide sequences with IMGT/GENE-DB human TR gene sequences. A later analysis assigned CDR3 sequences and most-parsimonious VDJ recombination scenarios with the TCRdist pipeline. In a later analysis, every TCR beta chain was defined by the combination of its CDR3 amino acid sequence and its V-gene family, and reads without a unique V-gene family were dropped. As a way to deal with suspected cross-contamination and a sequencing artifact, a later analysis dropped roughly 600 nucleotide sequences that were highly shared and had low generation probability. For each public chain, a later analysis derived a clonal expansion index from normalized ranks of inferred template counts within each repertoire. In a later analysis, generation probabilities were computed with a VDJ recombination model fitted to out-of-frame rearrangements, and the resulting probabilities were checked against IGoR. Hypergeometric tests were used in a later analysis to score TCR-TCR, TCR-HLA and TCR-CMV co-occurrence, with a repertoire-size bias correction applied to the TCR pairs. False discovery rates were estimated in a later analysis by permuting HLA or CMV assignments 20 times. A later analysis grouped co-occurring TCRs with DBSCAN, adding TCRdist sequence similarity when clustering within HLA-allele-positive subsets. Repertoires with fewer than 30,000 or more than 120,000 public chains were left out of co-occurrence clustering, as were about 5 repertoires with anomalous nucleotide sharing. Here the immuneACCESS table is served through TCRdb, limited to in-frame sequences with V and J called. Missing clones are a known gap in these copies; in checked studies unresolved V genes cover under half, and the rest lacks a known reason. The DNA was the basis for D and trimming; V, J and clone size are from that table. A total of around 150,000 clones appear in this sample, over 60% of them only once. Roughly an eighth of the sample goes to the ten largest clones.

The receptor's source is a man aged 45 to 65 in good health and CMV-seropositive. Source material: PBMCs.

Read as DNA, the sequence is TGTGCCAGCCGCTCGGGACAGGGTGGTCAGCCCCAGCATTTT. Protein translation: CASRSGQGGQPQHF. Recombination joined TRBV28 with TRBJ1-5; the central 9 bases match TRBD1. According to the germline V gene, CDR1 reads MDHEN and CDR2 reads SYDVKM. Trimming removed 8 bases from V and 6 bases from J; the gene matches leave 8 bases unexplained. CDR3 length: 14 amino acids, cysteine to phenylalanine. This entry keeps only the CDR3 DNA: 42 bases, framed from base 1.